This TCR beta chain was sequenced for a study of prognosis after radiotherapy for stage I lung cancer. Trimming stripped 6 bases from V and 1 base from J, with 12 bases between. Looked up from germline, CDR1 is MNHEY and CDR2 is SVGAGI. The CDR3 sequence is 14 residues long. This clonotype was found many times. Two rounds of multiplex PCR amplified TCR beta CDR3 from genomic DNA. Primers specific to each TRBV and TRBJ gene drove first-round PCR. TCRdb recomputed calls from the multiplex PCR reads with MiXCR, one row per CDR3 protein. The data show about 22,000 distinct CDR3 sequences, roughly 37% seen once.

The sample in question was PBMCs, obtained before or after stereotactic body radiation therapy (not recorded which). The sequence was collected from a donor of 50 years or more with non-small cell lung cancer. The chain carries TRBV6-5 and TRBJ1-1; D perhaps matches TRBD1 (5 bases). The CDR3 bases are TGTGCCAGCAGCCCGTCTGGGGGGAACACTGAAGCTTTCTTT. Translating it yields CASSPSGGNTEAFF.